This T cell receptor beta chain was retrieved from a study of blood T cell repertoires in COVID-19. Across the study: Acute and convalescent COVID-19 samples came from the United States, Italy and Spain.

Some clones are missing from TCRdb's copy, which holds only in-frame ones; the method was immunoSEQ multiplex PCR. The sample holds about 210,000 clones; about 86% are singletons and the top ten take 8.9%. In terms of age and location, participants ranged from about 18 to 100 years and lived in under 30 US areas. Cohorts were determined from participant-reported clinical history. V lost 9 bases to trimming and J lost 0 bases, with 10 bases between them. Germline V gives CDR1 KGHDR, CDR2 SFDVKD. The CDR3 totals 14 residues. The rearrangement links TRBV24-1 to TRBJ2-2; no reliable D call. The sequencing input was PBMCs or T cells enriched from blood (not recorded which). This clonotype was obtained from a woman aged 50 to 65 with acute COVID-19. In nucleotides, the CDR3 is TGTGCCACCCGTGGATCGGCGAACACCGGGGAGCTGTTTTTT. Its protein is CATRGSANTGELFF.